Following are 21 T cell receptor beta chains from one sample sequenced in a study of cytomegalovirus exposure and HLA in healthy donors. PCR amplification relied on 60 Vbeta primers (plus 13 Jbeta primers). The assay was immunoSEQ multiplex PCR, and TCRdb's table has in-frame clones only and misses some. The sample has some 200,000 clones; 75% to 90% are singletons. Sequenced input: PBMCs. These receptors all stem from a woman between 45 and 65 years old in good health and CMV-seropositive.

This clone was found a few times. V gene TRBV5-1 combines with J gene TRBJ2-7; TRBD1 aligns across 10 bases. With 2 bases clipped from V and 5 bases from J, the junction kept 4 bases outside the gene matches. This CDR3 has 14 residues. Germline V CDR1 and CDR2: SGHRS, YFSETQ. CDR3 nucleotide sequence: TGCGCCAGCAGCTTCGGACAGGGGGTCCACGAGCAGTACTTC. It translates to CASSFGQGVHEQYF.

This clone was seen once. The chain joins TRBV15 to TRBJ1-5, with D maybe TRBD1 (5 bases). V lost 0 bases and J lost 2, with 11 bases in between. Germline CDR1 LNHNV, CDR2 YYDKDF (reference sequence). The CDR3 extends over 16 amino acids. The CDR3 loop is CATSREQGQGNQPQHF. In DNA, the CDR3 is TGTGCCACCAGCAGAGAGCAGGGTCAGGGCAATCAGCCCCAGCATTTT.

V gene TRBV27 combines with J gene TRBJ2-1, with TRBD2 identical over 13 bases. This CDR3 is built from 15 residues. J lost 4 bases, V lost 9 bases, and 6 bases had no gene match. Germline CDR1 and CDR2: MNHEY and SMNVEV (reference sequence). DNA for the CDR3: TGTGCCAGAACTAGCGGGAGGGATTGGTACAATGAGCAGTTCTTC. It yields the protein CARTSGRDWYNEQFF.

The gene calls are TRBV7-9 and TRBJ1-3; 7 bases fit TRBD1. V dropped 2 bases and J dropped 9; count of bases not matched to a gene: 7. From germline, CDR1 is SEHNR and CDR2 FQNEAQ (reference sequence). This CDR3 is built from 14 residues. CDR3: CASSLKIQGGTIYF. CDR3 nucleotides: TGTGCCAGCAGCTTAAAGATCCAGGGGGGCACCATATATTTT.

The genes are TRBV28 and TRBJ1-1; TRBD1 matches at 8 bases. This CDR3 has 14 amino acids. Looked up from germline, CDR1 is MDHEN and CDR2 is SYDVKM. The trim removed 6 bases at V and 11 bases at J, leaving 14 bases unmatched. This chain's CDR3 is CASRTPGQDPLAFF. CDR3 coding DNA: TGTGCCAGCAGGACACCGGGACAGGACCCTTTGGCTTTCTTT.

CDR3: CASSYSGPSTDTQYF. The CDR3 bases are TGTGCCAGCAGTTACAGCGGTCCTAGCACAGATACGCAGTATTTT. The chain joins TRBV6-5 to TRBJ2-3; D is perhaps TRBD2 (5 bases). The V end lost 2 bases, the J end lost 0 bases, and 9 bases lay between the germline ends. Per germline, CDR1 MNHEY and CDR2 SVGAGI. The CDR3 is made up of 15 amino acids.

The chain joins TRBV7-9 to TRBJ1-2, with TRBD1 matching over 10 bases. V shed 5 bases and J 6 bases; nucleotides not matched to a gene: 6. The CDR3 has 14 residues. Looked up from germline, CDR1 is SEHNR and CDR2 is FQNEAQ (reference sequence). CDR3 sequence: CASSPKTGGDGYTF. The CDR3 coding sequence is TGTGCCAGCAGCCCGAAGACAGGGGGCGATGGCTACACCTTC.

This clone was counted once. V and J are TRBV7-2 and TRBJ1-1; the D is unclear. The CDR3 runs to 15 residues. V was pared by 2 bases and J by 4 bases, with 14 bases between. The germline V gene has CDR1 SGHTA and CDR2 FQGNSA. This CDR3 is CASSLRGGRSTEAFF. CDR3 DNA sequence: TGTGCCAGCAGCTTACGTGGAGGAAGGTCCACTGAAGCTTTCTTT.

This rearrangement joins TRBV28 to TRBJ2-1; 8 bases agree with TRBD2. CDR3 length: 15 residues. The trim removed 7 bases at V and 2 bases at J, leaving 7 bases unmatched. CDR1 and CDR2 (germline): MDHEN, SYDVKM. The CDR3: CASTGSGGPYNEQFF. CDR3 in DNA: TGTGCCAGCACCGGAAGCGGGGGCCCCTACAATGAGCAGTTCTTC.

The J gene is TRBJ2-7, the V gene TRBV4-2, with 7 bases fitting TRBD1. The CDR3 is 15 amino acids. V was clipped by 0 bases and J by 6 bases; unmatched bases: 8. Germline V gene sequence: CDR1 LGHNA, CDR2 YNFKEQ. This chain's CDR3 is CASSQEGGTGAEQYF. The CDR3 DNA is TGTGCCAGCAGCCAAGAAGGAGGAACAGGGGCCGAGCAGTACTTC.

The rearrangement joins TRBV28 to TRBJ1-2; 10 bases map to TRBD1. From germline, CDR1 is MDHEN and CDR2 SYDVKM. The trim removed 2 bases at V and 6 bases at J, leaving 6 bases unmatched. This CDR3 region has 15 residues. This CDR3 is CASSLGTGVLNGYTF. CDR3 bases: TGTGCCAGCAGTTTAGGGACAGGGGTTCTCAATGGCTACACCTTC.

V and J are TRBV7-9 and TRBJ2-5, with 9 bases that match TRBD1. This CDR3 is built from 15 residues. Looked up from germline, CDR1 is SEHNR and CDR2 is FQNEAQ (reference sequence). Unmatched junction bases numbered 9, after V lost 5 bases and J lost 5 bases. For the CDR3, the DNA is TGTGCCAGCAGCCCGACGACCGACAGGGGGGAGACCCAGTACTTC. This translates into CASSPTTDRGETQYF. Variable domain in full (rest from reference TRBV7-9 and TRBJ2-5): DTGVSQNPRHKITKRGQNVTFRCDPISEHNRLYWYRQTLGQGPEFLTYFQNEAQLEKSRLLSDRFSAERPKGSFSTLEIQRTEQGDSAMYLCASSPTTDRGETQYFGPGTRLLVL.

The V gene is TRBV7-2, the J gene TRBJ1-5; no clear D. The V end was cut by 0 bases, the J end by 7 bases, with 7 bases between. Germline V CDR1 and CDR2: SGHTA, FQGNSA. The CDR3 sequence is 13 residues long. The CDR3 DNA reads as TGTGCCAGCAGCTTAGCTGGGAGGCAGCCCCAGCATTTT. Residues: CASSLAGRQPQHF.

This clone showed up just a few times. This chain uses TRBV5-1 with TRBJ1-5, with 10 bases lining up with TRBD1. Germline trimming cut 4 bases from V and 1 base from J; bases unmatched to any gene: 11. Germline CDR1 SGHRS, CDR2 YFSETQ. The CDR3 extends over 18 amino acids. In nucleotides, the CDR3 is TGCGCCAGCAGCCATGGACAGGGGGTAATAAACAGCAATCAGCCCCAGCATTTT. Translation: CASSHGQGVINSNQPQHF.

The chain uses TRBV13 and TRBJ2-3; TRBD2 might be the D (6 bases). With 0 bases removed from V and 4 bases from J, the gap between germline ends came to 14 bases. This CDR3 spans 16 amino acids. Germline V gives CDR1 PRHDT, CDR2 FYEKMQ (reference sequence). As DNA, the CDR3 is TGTGCCAGCAGCTTAGGAACCGGGACTTACGCAGATACGCAGTATTTT. It specifies CASSLGTGTYADTQYF.

This chain uses TRBV18 with TRBJ2-5, with D possibly matching TRBD2 (6 bases). The J call could be wrong; TRBJ2-7 is a better fit for the DNA end. Germline values: CDR1 KGHSH, CDR2 LQKENI. This CDR3 has 13 amino acids. Here the CDR3 reads CASSPRREYEQYF. The CDR3 DNA reads TGTGCCAGCTCACCCCGGAGGGAGTACGAGCAGTACTTC.

The rearrangement uses TRBV9 and TRBJ2-7, with D tentatively TRBD1 (6 bases). Per germline, CDR1 SGDLS and CDR2 YYNGEE. This CDR3 is built from 15 residues. V was shortened by 3 bases and J by 3 bases, with 16 bases between the two germline ends. The CDR3 sequence is CASSGPQDSLYEQYF. The CDR3 region has the DNA TGTGCCAGCAGCGGACCCCAGGACAGTCTCTACGAGCAGTACTTC.

This chain connects TRBV6-5 to TRBJ1-6, with 10 bases matching TRBD1. V lost 2 bases to trimming and J lost 11 bases; unmatched junction nucleotides: 6. This CDR3 is built from 15 residues. CDR1 is MNHEY, CDR2 SVGAGI, per germline. CDR3 sequence: CASSYRDRGLAPLHF. The DNA of the CDR3 is TGTGCCAGCAGTTACCGGGACAGGGGCCTAGCACCCCTCCACTTT.

The chain combines TRBV6-6 with TRBJ1-2; TRBD1 agrees at 8 bases. The V segment lost 2 bases and the J segment 4 bases; nucleotides outside the gene matches: 9. Germline CDR1 is MNHNY and CDR2 is SVGAGI (reference sequence). The CDR3 sequence is 16 residues long. DNA for the CDR3: TGTGCCAGCAGTTACGCGCCGGACAGGGCCGGCTATGGCTACACCTTC. Its protein product is CASSYAPDRAGYGYTF.

This clone was recorded once. The chain carries TRBV11-3 and TRBJ2-1; possible D gene TRBD2, 5 bases. CDR1 and CDR2 (germline): SGHNT, YENEEA. The CDR3 covers 13 residues. Trimming removed 3 bases at V and 5 bases at J, with 8 bases between. CDR3 DNA sequence: TGTGCCAGCAGCTTGAGACTAAACAATGAGCAGTTCTTC. Encoded protein: CASSLRLNNEQFF.

The chain employs TRBV28 and TRBJ2-7; 10 positions agree with TRBD2. The CDR3 totals 15 residues. Germline V gene sequence: CDR1 MDHEN, CDR2 SYDVKM. The V segment lost 0 bases and the J segment 5 bases; nucleotides outside the gene matches: 4. The CDR3 DNA sequence: TGTGCCAGCAGTTTATGGGGACTAGCGAGGGACGAGCAGTACTTC. Translation: CASSLWGLARDEQYF.